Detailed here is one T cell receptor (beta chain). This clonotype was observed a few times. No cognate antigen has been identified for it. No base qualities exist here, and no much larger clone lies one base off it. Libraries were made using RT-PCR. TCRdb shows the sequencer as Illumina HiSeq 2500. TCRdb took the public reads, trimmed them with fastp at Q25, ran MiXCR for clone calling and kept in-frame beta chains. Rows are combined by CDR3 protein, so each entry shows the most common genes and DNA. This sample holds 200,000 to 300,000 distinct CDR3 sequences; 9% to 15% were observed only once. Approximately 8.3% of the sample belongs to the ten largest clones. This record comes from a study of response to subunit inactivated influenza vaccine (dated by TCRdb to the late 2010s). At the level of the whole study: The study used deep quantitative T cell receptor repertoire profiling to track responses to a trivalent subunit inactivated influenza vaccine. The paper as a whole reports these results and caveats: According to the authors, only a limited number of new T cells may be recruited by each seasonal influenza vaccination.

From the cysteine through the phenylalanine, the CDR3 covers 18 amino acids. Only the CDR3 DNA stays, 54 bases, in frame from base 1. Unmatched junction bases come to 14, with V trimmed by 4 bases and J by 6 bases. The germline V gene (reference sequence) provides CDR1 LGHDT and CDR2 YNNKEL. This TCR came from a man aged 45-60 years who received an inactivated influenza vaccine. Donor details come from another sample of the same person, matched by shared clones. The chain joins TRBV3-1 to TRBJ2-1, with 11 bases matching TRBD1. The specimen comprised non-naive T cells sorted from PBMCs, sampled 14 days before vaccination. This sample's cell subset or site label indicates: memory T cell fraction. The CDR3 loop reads CASSRRRDRGTSGNEQFF. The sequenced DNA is TGTGCCAGCAGCCGCCGCCGGGACAGGGGGACGTCTGGCAATGAGCAGTTCTTC.